This T cell receptor (beta chain) was sequenced in a study of chemoradiotherapy in HPV16-positive cancers. General observations from the study: Better recurrence-free survival went with HPV-responsive T-cell expansion in HPV16-positive patients. Non-HPV-specific T cells did not expand in tumors during treatment, whereas candidate HPV-specific clones and E7-related motifs did.

This clone was recorded only once. Its cognate antigen is unknown. The V and J ends lost 5 bases and 8 bases respectively, with 13 bases between them. This CDR3 region has 14 residues. Germline V CDR1 and CDR2: SGHTA, FQGNSA. Generated by immunoSEQ multiplex PCR, the TCRdb table keeps only in-frame clones and is missing some. The table records about 5,000 clones, 79% of them present only once. The sequence was obtained from a human donor with HPV-associated anogenital cancer. This sample comprised tumor tissue, obtained from a patient who underwent chemoradiotherapy. This chain connects TRBV7-2 to TRBJ1-6, with D perhaps matching TRBD1 (6 bases). The CDR3 loop is CASSHRVRDSPLHF. The CDR3 DNA reads TGTGCCAGCAGCCACAGGGTACGCGATTCACCCCTCCACTTT.